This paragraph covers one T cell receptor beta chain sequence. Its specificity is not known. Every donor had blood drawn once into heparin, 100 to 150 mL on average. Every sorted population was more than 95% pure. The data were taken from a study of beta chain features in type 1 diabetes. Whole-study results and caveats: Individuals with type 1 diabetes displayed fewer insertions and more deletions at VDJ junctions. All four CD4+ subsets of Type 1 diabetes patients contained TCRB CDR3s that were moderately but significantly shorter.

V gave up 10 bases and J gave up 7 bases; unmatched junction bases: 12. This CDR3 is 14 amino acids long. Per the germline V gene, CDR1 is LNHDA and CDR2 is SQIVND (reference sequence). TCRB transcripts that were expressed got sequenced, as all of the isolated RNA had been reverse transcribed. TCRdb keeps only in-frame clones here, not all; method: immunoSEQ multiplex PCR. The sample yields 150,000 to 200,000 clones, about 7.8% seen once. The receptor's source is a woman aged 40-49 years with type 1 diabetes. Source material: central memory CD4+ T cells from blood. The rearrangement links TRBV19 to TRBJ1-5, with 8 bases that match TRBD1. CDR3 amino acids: CATLDRGAQQPQHF. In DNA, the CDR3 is TGTGCCACCTTAGACAGGGGAGCCCAACAGCCCCAGCATTTT. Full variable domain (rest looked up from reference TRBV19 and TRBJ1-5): DGGITQSPKYLFRKEGQNVTLSCEQNLNHDAMYWYRQDPGQGLRLIYYSQIVNDFQKGDIAEGYSVSREKKESFPLTVTSAQKNPTAFYLCATLDRGAQQPQHFGDGTRLSIL.